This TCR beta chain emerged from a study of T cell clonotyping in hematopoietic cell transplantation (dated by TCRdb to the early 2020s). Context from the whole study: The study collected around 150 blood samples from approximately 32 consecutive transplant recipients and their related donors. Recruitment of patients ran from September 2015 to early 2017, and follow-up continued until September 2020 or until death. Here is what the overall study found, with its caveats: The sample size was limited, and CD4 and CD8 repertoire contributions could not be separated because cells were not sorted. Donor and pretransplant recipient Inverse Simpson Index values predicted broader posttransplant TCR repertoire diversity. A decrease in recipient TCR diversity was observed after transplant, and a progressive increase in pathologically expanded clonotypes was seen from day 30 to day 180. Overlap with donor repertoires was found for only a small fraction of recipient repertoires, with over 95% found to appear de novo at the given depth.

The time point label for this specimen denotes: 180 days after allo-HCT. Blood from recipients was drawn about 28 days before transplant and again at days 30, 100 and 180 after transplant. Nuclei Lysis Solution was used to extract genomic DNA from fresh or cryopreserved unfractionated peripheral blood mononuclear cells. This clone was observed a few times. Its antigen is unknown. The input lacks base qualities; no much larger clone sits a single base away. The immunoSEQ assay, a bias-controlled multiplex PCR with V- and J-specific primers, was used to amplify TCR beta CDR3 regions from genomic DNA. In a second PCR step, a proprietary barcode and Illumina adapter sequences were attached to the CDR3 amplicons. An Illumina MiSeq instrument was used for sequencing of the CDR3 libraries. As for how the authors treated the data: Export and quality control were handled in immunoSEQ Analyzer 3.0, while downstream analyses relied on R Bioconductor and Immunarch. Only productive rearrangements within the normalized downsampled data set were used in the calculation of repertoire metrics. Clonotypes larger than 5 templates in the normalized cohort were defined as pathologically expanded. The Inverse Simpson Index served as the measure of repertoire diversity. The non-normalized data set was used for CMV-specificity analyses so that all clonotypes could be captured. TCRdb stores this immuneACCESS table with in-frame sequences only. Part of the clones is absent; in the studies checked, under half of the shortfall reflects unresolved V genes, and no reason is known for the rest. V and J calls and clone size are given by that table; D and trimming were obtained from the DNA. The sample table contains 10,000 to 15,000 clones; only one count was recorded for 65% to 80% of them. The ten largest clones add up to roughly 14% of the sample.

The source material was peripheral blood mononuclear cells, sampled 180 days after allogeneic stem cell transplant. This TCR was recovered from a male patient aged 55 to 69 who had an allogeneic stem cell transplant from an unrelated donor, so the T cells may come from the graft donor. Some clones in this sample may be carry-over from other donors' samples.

In nucleotide form, the sequence is TGTGCCAGCAGTGGATTGGTCCAGGGTCGCTCCTACGAGCAGTACTTC. This gives the protein CASSGLVQGRSYEQYF. The chain is encoded by TRBV2 joined to TRBJ2-7; D gene: possibly TRBD1, on 5 matching bases. The germline V gene encodes CDR1 SNHLY and CDR2 FYNNEI. Measured from the cysteine to the phenylalanine, the CDR3 is 16 residues long. The retained sequence is limited to the CDR3, 48 bases, with the frame set at the first base. The V end loses 4 bases and the J end loses 0 bases, and a stretch of 16 bases separates them.